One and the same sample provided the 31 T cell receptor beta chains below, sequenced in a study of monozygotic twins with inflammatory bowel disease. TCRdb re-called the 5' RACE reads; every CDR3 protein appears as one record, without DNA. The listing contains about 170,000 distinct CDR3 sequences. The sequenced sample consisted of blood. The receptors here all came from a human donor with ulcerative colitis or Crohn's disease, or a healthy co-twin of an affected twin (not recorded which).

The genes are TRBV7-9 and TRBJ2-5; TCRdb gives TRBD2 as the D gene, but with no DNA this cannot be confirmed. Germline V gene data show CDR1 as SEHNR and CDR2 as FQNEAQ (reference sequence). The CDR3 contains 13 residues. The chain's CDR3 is CASRRGGGETQYF.

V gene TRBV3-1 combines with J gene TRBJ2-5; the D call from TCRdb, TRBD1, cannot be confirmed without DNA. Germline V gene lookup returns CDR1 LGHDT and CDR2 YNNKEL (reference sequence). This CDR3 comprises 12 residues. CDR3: CASSQDGGTQYF.

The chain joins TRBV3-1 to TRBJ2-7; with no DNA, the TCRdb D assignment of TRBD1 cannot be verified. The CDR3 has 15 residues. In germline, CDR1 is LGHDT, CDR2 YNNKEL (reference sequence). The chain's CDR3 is CASSQDGRTVYEQYF.

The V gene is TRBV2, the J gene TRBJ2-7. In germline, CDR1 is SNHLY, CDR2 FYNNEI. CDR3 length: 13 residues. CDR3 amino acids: CASREQYSYEQYF.

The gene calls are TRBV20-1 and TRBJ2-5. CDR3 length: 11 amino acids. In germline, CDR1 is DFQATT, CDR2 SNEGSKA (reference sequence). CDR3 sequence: CSARDKETQYF.

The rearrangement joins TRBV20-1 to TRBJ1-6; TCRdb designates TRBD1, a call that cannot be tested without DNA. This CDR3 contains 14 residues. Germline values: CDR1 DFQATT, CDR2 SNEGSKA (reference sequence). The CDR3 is CSAMDRFYNSPLHF.

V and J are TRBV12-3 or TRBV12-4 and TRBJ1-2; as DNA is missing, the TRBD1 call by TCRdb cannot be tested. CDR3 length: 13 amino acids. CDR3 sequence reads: CASRTDSPDGYTF.

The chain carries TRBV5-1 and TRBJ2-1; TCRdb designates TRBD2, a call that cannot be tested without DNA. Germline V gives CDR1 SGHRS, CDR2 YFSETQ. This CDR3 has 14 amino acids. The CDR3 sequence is CASSRIPSGVGQFF.

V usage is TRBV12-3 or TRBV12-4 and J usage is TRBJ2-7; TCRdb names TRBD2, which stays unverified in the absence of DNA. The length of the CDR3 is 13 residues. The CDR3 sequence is CASSPVAGSSQYF.

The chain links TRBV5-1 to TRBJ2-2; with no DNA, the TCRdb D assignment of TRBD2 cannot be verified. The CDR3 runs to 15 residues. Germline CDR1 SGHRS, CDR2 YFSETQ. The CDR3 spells CASSTRFANTGELFF.

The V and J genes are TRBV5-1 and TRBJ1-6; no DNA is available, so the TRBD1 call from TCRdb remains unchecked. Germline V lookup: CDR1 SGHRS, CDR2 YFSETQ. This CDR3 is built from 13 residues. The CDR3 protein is CASTTGENSPLHF.

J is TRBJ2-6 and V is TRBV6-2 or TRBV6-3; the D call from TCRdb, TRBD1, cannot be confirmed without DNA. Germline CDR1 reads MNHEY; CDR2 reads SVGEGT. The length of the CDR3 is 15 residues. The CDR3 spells CASSLKGRGANVLTF.

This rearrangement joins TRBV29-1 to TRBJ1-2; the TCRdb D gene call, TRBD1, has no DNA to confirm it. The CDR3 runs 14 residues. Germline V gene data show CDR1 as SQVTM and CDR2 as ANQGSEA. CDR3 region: CSANRGHQGYGYTF.

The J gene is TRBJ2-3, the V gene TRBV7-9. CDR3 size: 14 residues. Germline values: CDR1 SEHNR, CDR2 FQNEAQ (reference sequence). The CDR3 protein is CASSLPTSTDTQYF.

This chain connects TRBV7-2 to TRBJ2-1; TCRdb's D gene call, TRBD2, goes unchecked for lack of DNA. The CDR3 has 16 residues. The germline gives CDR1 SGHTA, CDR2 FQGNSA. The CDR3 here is CASSLGGLAGVDEQFF.

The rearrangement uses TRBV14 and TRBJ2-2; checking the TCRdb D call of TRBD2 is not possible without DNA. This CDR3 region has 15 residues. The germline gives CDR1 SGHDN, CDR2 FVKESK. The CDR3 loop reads CASSRLAGWTGELFF.

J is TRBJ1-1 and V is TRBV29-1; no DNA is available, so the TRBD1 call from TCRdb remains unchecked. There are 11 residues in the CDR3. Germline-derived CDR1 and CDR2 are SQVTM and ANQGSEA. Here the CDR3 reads CSVRGAAEAFF.

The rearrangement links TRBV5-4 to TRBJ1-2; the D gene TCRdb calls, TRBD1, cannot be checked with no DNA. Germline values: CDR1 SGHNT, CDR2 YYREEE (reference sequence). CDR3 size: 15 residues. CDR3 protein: CASSSRQGKTGGYTF.

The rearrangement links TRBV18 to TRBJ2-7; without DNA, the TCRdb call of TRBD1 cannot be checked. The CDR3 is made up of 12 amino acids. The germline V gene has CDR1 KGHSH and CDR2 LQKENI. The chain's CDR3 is CASSPNRGEQYF. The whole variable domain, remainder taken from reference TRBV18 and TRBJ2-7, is NAGVMQNPRHLVRRRGQEARLRCSPMKGHSHVYWYRQLPEEGLKFMVYLQKENIIDESGMPKERFSAEFPKEGPSILRIQQVVRGDSAAYFCASSPNRGEQYFGPGTRLTVT.

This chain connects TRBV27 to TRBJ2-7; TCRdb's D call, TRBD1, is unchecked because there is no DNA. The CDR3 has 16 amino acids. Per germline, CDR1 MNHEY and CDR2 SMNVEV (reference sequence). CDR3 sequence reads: CASSSFRRGSSYEQYF.

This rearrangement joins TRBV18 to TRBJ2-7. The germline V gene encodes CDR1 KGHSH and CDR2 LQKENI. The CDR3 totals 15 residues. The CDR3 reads CASSPRGTGSYEQYF.

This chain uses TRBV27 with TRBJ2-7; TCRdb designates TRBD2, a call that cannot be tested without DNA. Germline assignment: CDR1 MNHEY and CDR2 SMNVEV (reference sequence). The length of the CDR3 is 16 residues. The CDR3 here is CASSLVSGASFYEQYF.

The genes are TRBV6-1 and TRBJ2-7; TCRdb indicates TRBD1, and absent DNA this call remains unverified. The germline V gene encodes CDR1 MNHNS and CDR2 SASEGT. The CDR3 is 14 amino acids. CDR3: CASSRGQGAGEQYF.

CDR3: CASSRGIGLYNEQFF. The rearrangement joins TRBV19 to TRBJ2-1; TCRdb calls TRBD1, which cannot be checked without DNA. The CDR3 has 15 amino acids. In germline, CDR1 is LNHDA, CDR2 SQIVND (reference sequence). The full variable domain, with the rest looked up from reference TRBV19 and TRBJ2-1, is DGGITQSPKYLFRKEGQNVTLSCEQNLNHDAMYWYRQDPGQGLRLIYYSQIVNDFQKGDIAEGYSVSREKKESFPLTVTSAQKNPTAFYLCASSRGIGLYNEQFFGPGTRLTVL.

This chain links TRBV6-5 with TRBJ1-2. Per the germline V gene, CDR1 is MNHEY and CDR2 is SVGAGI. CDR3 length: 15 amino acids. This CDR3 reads CASSYQSHAQYGYTF.

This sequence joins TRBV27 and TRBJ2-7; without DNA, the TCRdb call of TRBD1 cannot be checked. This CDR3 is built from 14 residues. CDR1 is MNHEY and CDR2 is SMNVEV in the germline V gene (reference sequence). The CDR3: CASSLRGQAYEQYF.

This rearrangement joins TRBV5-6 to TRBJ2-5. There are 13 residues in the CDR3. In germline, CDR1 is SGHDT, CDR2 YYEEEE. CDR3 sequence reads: CASSFVGKETQYF.

The CDR3 here is CSAKELGGEIYEQYF. The chain joins TRBV20-1 to TRBJ2-7; TCRdb's D call, TRBD2, is unchecked because there is no DNA. CDR1 and CDR2 (germline): DFQATT, SNEGSKA (reference sequence). The CDR3 runs 15 residues.

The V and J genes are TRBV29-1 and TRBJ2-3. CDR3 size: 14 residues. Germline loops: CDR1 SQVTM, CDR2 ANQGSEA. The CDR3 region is CSVVERSSTDTQYF.

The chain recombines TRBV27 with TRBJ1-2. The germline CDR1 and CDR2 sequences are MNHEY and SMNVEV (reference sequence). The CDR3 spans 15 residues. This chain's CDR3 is CASSLSQTAFYGYTF.

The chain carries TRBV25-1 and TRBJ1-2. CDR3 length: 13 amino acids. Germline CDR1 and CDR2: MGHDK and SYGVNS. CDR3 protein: CASSEFGEDGYTF.